The clone carrying this T cell receptor beta chain has more than one count but fewer than ten. Its antigen is not known. The sample belongs to a study of T cells in Graves' hyperthyroidism and ophthalmopathy. For the study at large: Peripheral blood specimens were obtained at initial diagnosis, prior to any treatment.

Germline loops: CDR1 DFQATT, CDR2 SNEGSKA (reference sequence). The CDR3 is made up of 14 amino acids. RNA transcripts yielded amplified TCR beta CDR3 regions. Carried out on the TCR CDR3, a first-round RT-PCR used the HTBI primer set. TCRdb recomputed calls from the multiplex PCR reads with MiXCR, one row per CDR3 protein. The sample consists of hundreds of thousands of distinct CDR3 sequences, 14% of them appearing once. Study results and caveats: Most clonotypes expanded in thyroid above 0.001 were likewise present in blood.

Material for sequencing was blood. The genes are TRBV20-1 and TRBJ1-1; D call uncertain. The receptor's source is a woman aged 18 to 35 with Graves' hyperthyroidism. The CDR3: CTAMGMLMNTEAFF. The CDR3 DNA is TGCACCGCCATGGGGATGCTCATGAACACTGAAGCTTTCTTT.